A single sample is the source of the 26 T cell receptor beta chains below, sequenced in a study of cytomegalovirus exposure and HLA in healthy donors (dated by TCRdb to about 2017). Libraries were built with the immunoSEQ multiplex PCR assay. For the multiplex PCR, a mixture combining 60 forward primers for TCR Vbeta segments and 13 reverse primers for TCR Jbeta segments was used. In its TCRdb copy, this immuneACCESS table keeps in-frame sequences only and misses some clones. Where compared with another copy, unresolved V genes explain less than half of these, and the others have no known cause. This sample lists some 140,000 clones; 76% were detected once. The top ten constitute 3% to 3.5% of the sample. Sequenced: PBMCs. The receptors stem from a man aged 40-49 years in good health and CMV-seronegative.

The chain carries TRBV5-1 and TRBJ2-3, with D hard to call. This CDR3 spans 14 amino acids. Germline CDR1 reads SGHRS; CDR2 reads YFSETQ. The V gene lost 1 base and the J gene lost 2 bases, with 8 bases spanning the gap. The CDR3 nucleotides are TGCGCCAGCAGCTTGAGCGCAGACACAGATACGCAGTATTTT. Encoded protein: CASSLSADTDTQYF.

The V call is TRBV15, the J call TRBJ2-7; 10 bases match TRBD2. The CDR3 contains 16 residues. Germline CDR1 is LNHNV and CDR2 is YYDKDF (reference sequence). The ends lost 1 base at V and 0 bases at J; junction bases unmatched: 3. The CDR3 loop reads CATSRGTSGISYEQYF. The CDR3 nucleotides are TGTGCCACCAGCAGAGGGACTAGCGGTATCTCCTACGAGCAGTACTTC.

V usage is TRBV11-2 and J usage is TRBJ1-5; a possible D gene is TRBD1 (5 bases). CDR3 length: 16 amino acids. Germline V lookup: CDR1 SGHAT, CDR2 FQNNGV. The germline V and J ends were trimmed by 1 base and 2 bases, with 12 bases remaining between them. CDR3 amino acids: CASSLVAGEGNQPQHF. The CDR3 nucleotides are TGTGCCAGCAGCTTAGTGGCGGGGGAGGGCAATCAGCCCCAGCATTTT.

This chain links TRBV25-1 with TRBJ2-2, with 10 bases aligning to TRBD2. The germline V gene encodes CDR1 MGHDK and CDR2 SYGVNS. The CDR3 loop spans 18 amino acids. Trimming cost V 2 bases and J 4 bases; bases outside gene matches: 10. CDR3 nucleotide sequence: TGTGCCAGCAGTGAACCTAGCGGGAGTTTCTGGAGCACCGGGGAGCTGTTTTTT. It yields the protein CASSEPSGSFWSTGELFF. Drawing the rest from reference TRBV25-1 and TRBJ2-2, the complete variable domain is EADIYQTPRYLVIGTGKKITLECSQTMGHDKMYWYQQDPGMELHLIHYSYGVNSTEKGDLSSESTVSRIRTEHFPLTLESARPSHTSQYLCASSEPSGSFWSTGELFFGEGSRLTVL.

This sequence joins TRBV9 and TRBJ2-7; possibly TRBD1 for D (5 bases). Germline lookup yields CDR1 SGDLS and CDR2 YYNGEE. Trimming cost V 6 bases and J 3 bases, with 16 bases left between them. The CDR3 runs to 14 residues. Here the CDR3 DNA reads TGTGCCAGCACCCCAGGGCCCGCCGACTACGAGCAGTACTTC. It encodes CASTPGPADYEQYF.

In DNA, the CDR3 is TGTGCCAGCAGCCCCCCCTCGGCGGGAGTGCGGGAGACCCAGTACTTC. This sequence encodes CASSPPSAGVRETQYF. The gene calls are TRBV13 and TRBJ2-5, with 7 bases that match TRBD2. The CDR3 covers 16 residues. CDR1 is PRHDT, CDR2 FYEKMQ, per germline (reference sequence). V shed 5 bases and J 5 bases; nucleotides not matched to a gene: 14. Combining the CDR3 with reference TRBV13 and TRBJ2-5 gives the whole variable domain AAGVIQSPRHLIKEKRETATLKCYPIPRHDTVYWYQQGPGQDPQFLISFYEKMQSDKGSIPDRFSAQQFSDYHSELNMSSLELGDSALYFCASSPPSAGVRETQYFGPGTRLLVL.

The chain is built from TRBV6-6 and TRBJ2-2; 7 nucleotides agree with TRBD2. Germline V gene data show CDR1 as MNHNY and CDR2 as SVGAGI (reference sequence). V was clipped by 7 bases and J by 6 bases; unmatched bases: 8. The CDR3 has 14 residues. For the CDR3, the DNA is TGTGCCAGCACGGAGACTAGCTCCGCCGGGGAGCTGTTTTTT. Translated, it gives CASTETSSAGELFF.

As regards this clone: One end of the junction varies from germline; a read error may be responsible. CDR3: CASSYGQGRPNF. CDR3 in DNA: TGTGCCAGCAGCTACGGACAGGGGCGTCCGAATTTT. The rearrangement joins TRBV7-8 to TRBJ2-3; 9 nucleotides align to TRBD1. Germline loops: CDR1 SGHVS, CDR2 FQNEAQ. CDR3 length equals 12 residues.

The chain uses TRBV5-4 and TRBJ2-7, with 12 positions matching TRBD2. CDR1 SGHNT and CDR2 YYREEE come from the germline V gene (reference sequence). Trimming cost V 4 bases and J 5 bases; bases outside gene matches: 10. This CDR3 has 16 amino acids. The CDR3 sequence: CASSSGTSGFLDEQYF. The CDR3, as DNA: TGTGCCAGCAGCAGCGGGACTAGCGGGTTCCTAGACGAGCAGTACTTC.

This chain joins TRBV10-1 and TRBJ2-3; 9 bases match TRBD2. This CDR3 is 16 amino acids long. The trim removed 1 base at V and 3 bases at J, leaving 5 bases unmatched. Germline CDR1 and CDR2: WNHNN and SYGVQD (reference sequence). The DNA of the CDR3 is TGCGCCAGCAGTGAGTTCCTGGGACTAGCAACAGATACGCAGTATTTT. Its protein product is CASSEFLGLATDTQYF.

This chain connects TRBV5-1 to TRBJ2-1; 11 bases line up with TRBD1. The junction had 11 bases not matched to a gene; V was cut back by 4 bases and J by 8 bases. In germline, CDR1 is SGHRS, CDR2 YFSETQ. The CDR3 extends over 16 amino acids. The CDR3 is CASSVNTGQGVDEQFF. DNA for the CDR3: TGCGCCAGCAGCGTAAATACGGGACAGGGGGTTGATGAGCAGTTCTTC.

This chain links TRBV7-9 with TRBJ1-1; possible D gene TRBD1, 6 bases. V lost 3 bases, J lost 4 bases, and 18 bases lay in between. Germline values: CDR1 SEHNR, CDR2 FQNEAQ (reference sequence). The CDR3 has 16 amino acids. The CDR3 here is CASSFDVGARITEAFF. The CDR3 bases are TGTGCCAGCAGCTTTGATGTGGGGGCGCGGATCACTGAAGCTTTCTTT.

The rearrangement links TRBV28 to TRBJ2-7; tentative D call: TRBD1 (6 bases). Germline CDR1 reads MDHEN; CDR2 reads SYDVKM. Deletions cut 6 bases from V and 2 bases from J, with 14 bases between. The CDR3 sequence is 14 residues long. The CDR3 bases are TGTGCCAGCAGCCATGGGACACTCACCTACGAGCAGTACTTC. Translated: CASSHGTLTYEQYF.

In its sample, this clone was seen a few times. The chain uses TRBV6-1 and TRBJ2-4, with 7 bases that match TRBD1. From germline, CDR1 is MNHNS and CDR2 SASEGT. There are 14 residues in the CDR3. The trim removed 4 bases at V and 1 base at J, leaving 1 base unmatched. The CDR3 reads CASSATGAKNIQYF. CDR3 sequence (DNA): TGTGCCAGCAGTGCGACAGGGGCCAAAAACATTCAGTACTTC.

V and J are TRBV25-1 and TRBJ2-1; TRBD2 matches 8 bases. Germline V gene sequence: CDR1 MGHDK, CDR2 SYGVNS. Trimming cost V 2 bases and J 2 bases; bases outside gene matches: 5. The CDR3 is 16 residues long. The CDR3 DNA follows: TGTGCCAGCAGTGAAGGGGTACTAGCGGCCTACAATGAGCAGTTCTTC. This encodes CASSEGVLAAYNEQFF.

The chain is built from TRBV5-6 and TRBJ2-6, with 9 bases that match TRBD1. The V gene's germline CDR1 is SGHDT and CDR2 YYEEEE. The CDR3 has 18 amino acids. With V trimmed by 1 base and J by 2 bases, 7 bases remained unmatched. Written as DNA, the CDR3 is TGTGCCAGCAGCTTGCCGGGACAGGGTTTCGCTGGGGCCAACGTCCTGACTTTC. Translated, it gives CASSLPGQGFAGANVLTF.

J is TRBJ1-1 and V is TRBV5-1; a weak D match, TRBD1 (5 bases). CDR1 and CDR2 from the germline V gene are SGHRS and YFSETQ. The V and J ends lost 1 base and 3 bases respectively, with 10 bases between them. The CDR3 is 14 residues long. The CDR3 protein is CASSLRQSDTEAFF. DNA for the CDR3: TGCGCCAGCAGCTTGCGACAGAGTGACACTGAAGCTTTCTTT.

The chain joins TRBV7-2 to TRBJ1-1, with a tentative D call TRBD1 (6 bases). Germline CDR1 SGHTA, CDR2 FQGNSA. CDR3 length equals 16 residues. V was pared by 1 base and J by 4 bases, with 16 bases between. Here the CDR3 DNA reads TGTGCCAGCAGCTTAGGATGGATGGGGGCTGGCACTGAAGCTTTCTTT. Its translation: CASSLGWMGAGTEAFF.

The rearrangement joins TRBV29-1 to TRBJ1-5; D call uncertain. Germline-derived CDR1 and CDR2 are SQVTM and ANQGSEA. This CDR3 has 13 amino acids. The ends were cut back, 6 bases at V and 1 base at J, with 10 bases in the middle. CDR3 residues: CSVQQWSNQPQHF. The CDR3, as DNA: TGCAGCGTACAGCAGTGGAGCAATCAGCCCCAGCATTTT.

The rearrangement uses TRBV7-2 and TRBJ2-3; 9 nucleotides align to TRBD2. Unmatched junction bases numbered 3, after V lost 3 bases and J lost 2 bases. The CDR3 has 15 residues. The germline V gene encodes CDR1 SGHTA and CDR2 FQGNSA. The CDR3 nucleotides are TGTGCCAGCAGCTTGACTAGCGGAACCACAGATACGCAGTATTTT. It is translated as CASSLTSGTTDTQYF.

V and J are TRBV10-2 and TRBJ2-7, with TRBD1 matching over 7 bases. Germline loops: CDR1 WSHSY, CDR2 SAAADI. The CDR3 is made up of 17 amino acids. Trimming took 3 bases from V and 6 from J; bases not matched to a gene: 17. The CDR3 reads CASSDQELPGQPREQYF. CDR3 coding DNA: TGCGCCAGCAGTGACCAAGAACTACCGGGACAGCCCCGCGAGCAGTACTTC.

In DNA form, the CDR3 reads TGTGCCAGCAGCTCAGGGACTAGCGGGGGAGAGACCCAGTACTTC. It yields the protein CASSSGTSGGETQYF. This rearrangement joins TRBV9 to TRBJ2-5; 14 bases fit TRBD2. V trimming: 4 bases; J trimming: 4 bases; junction bases outside the gene matches: 3. The CDR3 covers 15 residues. Germline V gene lookup returns CDR1 SGDLS and CDR2 YYNGEE.

The V and J genes are TRBV4-3 and TRBJ2-3, with D perhaps matching TRBD2 (6 bases). Germline assignment: CDR1 LGHNA and CDR2 YSLEER. Trimming took off 7 bases at V and 5 bases at J, with 13 bases between the two ends. The CDR3 spans 13 residues. In DNA form, the CDR3 reads TGCGCCAGCACGACTAGGAGTGGAGATACGCAGTATTTT. Protein: CASTTRSGDTQYF.

J is TRBJ1-2 and V is TRBV2; TRBD1 agrees at 12 bases. The J segment lost 6 bases and the V segment lost 2 bases, leaving 1 base of the junction unmatched. In germline, CDR1 is SNHLY, CDR2 FYNNEI. The CDR3 loop spans 14 amino acids. The CDR3: CASSEWDRGHGYTF. As DNA, the CDR3 is TGTGCCAGCAGTGAATGGGACAGGGGGCATGGCTACACCTTC. Complete variable domain (other parts from reference TRBV2 and TRBJ1-2): EPEVTQTPSHQVTQMGQEVILRCVPISNHLYFYWYRQILGQKVEFLVSFYNNEISEKSEIFDDQFSVERPDGSNFTLKIRSTKLEDSAMYFCASSEWDRGHGYTFGSGTRLTVV.

The CDR3 is CASSPPPRQTQYF. CDR3 DNA sequence: TGTGCCAGCTCACCCCCCCCTAGGCAGACCCAGTACTTC. This chain uses TRBV18 with TRBJ2-5; D gene unclear. The CDR3 contains 13 residues. V was clipped by 3 bases and J by 6 bases, with 11 bases between them. Germline V gives CDR1 KGHSH, CDR2 LQKENI.

This clone was observed once. J is TRBJ2-1 and V is TRBV7-2, with D perhaps matching TRBD1 (6 bases). Germline CDR1 reads SGHTA; CDR2 reads FQGNSA. CDR3 length: 16 amino acids. The germline V and J ends were trimmed by 5 bases and 2 bases, with 16 bases remaining between them. CDR3 coding DNA: TGTGCCAGCAGCGGACTCCAGGGGCCCACCTACAATGAGCAGTTCTTC. Its protein product is CASSGLQGPTYNEQFF.